Listed below are T cell receptor beta chains from one sample, sequenced in a study of T cell changes during pregnancy in multiple sclerosis. Profiled with immunoSEQ multiplex PCR; TCRdb holds only in-frame clones, not every one. The data contain under 95,000 clones, approximately 95% of them singletons. Sequenced here: peripheral blood, sampled in the second trimester of pregnancy. The receptors stem from a female donor in good health, enrolled as a control in a pregnancy study. Each CDR3 is given with its conserved first and last residue.

cdr3_aa j_call v_call
CASSRGQVIQETQYF TRBJ2-5 TRBV6-1
CASSGTGTAYGYTF TRBJ1-2 TRBV28
CASSEALPGHSTDTQYF TRBJ2-3 TRBV2
CASSHGVSYRGTEAFF TRBJ1-1 TRBV4-1
CASSHWTGGESRVQPPATYNEQFF TRBJ2-1 TRBV14
CASSQDQAGSYNEQFF TRBJ2-1 TRBV4-1
CASSVGQGSLLREQYF TRBJ2-7 TRBV9
CASSLSRVNPEAFF TRBJ1-1 TRBV7-2
CASSYSPGQTYEQYF TRBJ2-7 TRBV6-5
CASSEDKWSYNEQFF TRBJ2-1 TRBV6-1
CASSEALGGTPEKAKNIQYF TRBJ2-4 TRBV6-1
CASRPNPISNQPQHF TRBJ1-5 TRBV6-1
CASSRDREIYGYTF TRBJ1-2 TRBV5-8
CASSSIDRANTEAFF TRBJ1-1 TRBV5-1
CASSLVVLEAGTQYF TRBJ2-3 TRBV5-1
CASSSAGGYTEAFF TRBJ1-1 TRBV5-1
CASSIGGASSYEQYF TRBJ2-7 TRBV19
CASSLAGGRADTQYF TRBJ2-3 TRBV5-4
CASSSGENYGYTF TRBJ1-2 TRBV5-1
CASSLTSGASSYNEQFF TRBJ2-1 TRBV5-1
CASGGRNEQFF TRBJ2-1 TRBV6-1
CASSSASYEQYF TRBJ2-7 TRBV28
CASSPDTANEKLFF TRBJ1-4 TRBV6-5
CASSQGGGAVNTEAFF TRBJ1-1 TRBV4-2
CASRGGTAPNTGELFF TRBJ2-2 TRBV5-1
CASVGQGRSQPQHF TRBJ1-5 TRBV19
CASSPLNYGYTF TRBJ1-2 TRBV28
CASSQLLAGETQYF TRBJ2-5 TRBV4-1
CASSFRGGSGNIQYF TRBJ2-4 TRBV2
CASRFTGSYEQYF TRBJ2-7 TRBV5-6
CASGILSGTGEEQYF TRBJ2-7 TRBV6-1
CASSEGAGGVNNEQFF TRBJ2-1 TRBV7-9
CASSSISGQGGEQYF TRBJ2-7 TRBV5-4
CASSQWGRANEQFF TRBJ2-1 TRBV4-2
CATRRAPSYEQYF TRBJ2-7 TRBV6-1
CASSLAGDEQYF TRBJ2-7 TRBV5-1
CASSETITGTASYEQYF TRBJ2-7 TRBV2
CASSLVDSWQPQHF TRBJ1-5 TRBV5-1
CASVKAAGAYEQYF TRBJ2-7 TRBV6-5
CASSALGGAGVLYEQYF TRBJ2-7 TRBV27
CASSMEGILSYNEQFF TRBJ2-1 TRBV19
CASSPGLAASYEQYF TRBJ2-7 TRBV27
CASSRRGGALNYGYTF TRBJ1-2 TRBV7-2
CASSPGITTYEQYF TRBJ2-7 TRBV18
CASSPIPTSNAYEQYF TRBJ2-7 TRBV5-1
CASSTTDYVDTQYF TRBJ2-3 TRBV9
CASSYSYRSETEAFF TRBJ1-1 TRBV6-5
CASSQAGGNQPQHF TRBJ1-5 TRBV4-1
CASSTGLAGVAYEQYF TRBJ2-7 TRBV28
CASGGLAGYEQYF TRBJ2-7 TRBV7-8
CASSSTGDRYEQYF TRBJ2-7 TRBV5-4
CASSSGWAAAVAEKLFF TRBJ1-4 TRBV28
CASSLEAVPTNEKLFF TRBJ1-4 TRBV5-5
CASSPGSGGFYEQYF TRBJ2-7 TRBV7-2
CATSRRAGGSQPQHF TRBJ1-5 TRBV15
CASSLDGTRPQHF TRBJ1-5 TRBV7-2
CASRATGGAAKNIQYF TRBJ2-4 TRBV27